Below, 27 T cell receptor beta chains from the same sample are listed, as sequenced in a study of high-grade serous ovarian cancer treatment subgroups (dated by TCRdb to the early 2020s). Receptor libraries were prepared by the immunoSEQ multiplex PCR assay. TCRdb limited this immuneACCESS table to in-frame rearrangements with V and J called. A share of clones is missing; checked studies link under half to unresolved V genes, and the rest is unexplained. The sample table holds approximately 36,000 clones, of which about 80% were seen once. The top ten hold roughly 3% of the sample. Tumor samples were obtained before definitive surgery or chemotherapy. Sequencing input: tumor tissue. Receptors originate from a human donor with high-grade serous ovarian cancer.

The J gene is TRBJ2-7, the V gene TRBV7-2; D gene uncertain. In germline, CDR1 is SGHTA, CDR2 FQGNSA. This CDR3 contains 14 residues. V lost 3 bases and J 4 bases, leaving 13 bases between the germline ends. CDR3: CASSFGQTPYEQYF. CDR3 coding DNA: TGTGCCAGCAGCTTCGGCCAGACACCTTACGAGCAGTACTTC.

The rearrangement joins TRBV7-3 to TRBJ1-1; no reliable D call. Trimming took 5 bases from V and 2 from J, leaving 15 bases between them. CDR1 and CDR2 (germline): SGHTA, FQGTGA. The CDR3 extends over 15 amino acids. The CDR3 spells CASSPWENLNTEAFF. The CDR3 DNA is TGTGCCAGCAGCCCCTGGGAGAATCTAAACACTGAAGCTTTCTTT.

This clone was found once. This chain joins TRBV4-3 and TRBJ2-1, with D possibly matching TRBD2 (5 bases). The CDR3 has 17 residues. V was cut by 0 bases and J by 4 bases, with 16 bases left in between. Germline lookup yields CDR1 LGHNA and CDR2 YSLEER. CDR3 in amino acids: CASSQEAGPTGYNEQFF. In DNA form, the CDR3 reads TGCGCCAGCAGCCAAGAGGCGGGCCCAACCGGGTACAATGAGCAGTTCTTC.

The chain joins TRBV7-9 to TRBJ1-1, with TRBD1 as a possible D gene (5 bases). CDR3 length: 14 residues. V was clipped by 5 bases and J by 2 bases, with 12 bases between them. Germline values: CDR1 SEHNR, CDR2 FQNEAQ (reference sequence). Written as DNA, the CDR3 is TGTGCCAGCAGCCTTTTGGGGACTAACACTGAAGCTTTCTTT. Translating it yields CASSLLGTNTEAFF.

The chain is built from TRBV9 and TRBJ2-7; 14 bases align to TRBD2. The junction had 16 bases not matched to a gene; V was cut back by 3 bases and J by 5 bases. Germline V lookup: CDR1 SGDLS, CDR2 YYNGEE. The CDR3 spans 19 residues. CDR3 protein: CASSGYRLAGGPRKHEQYF. For the CDR3, the DNA is TGTGCCAGCAGCGGTTACCGACTAGCGGGAGGGCCGAGAAAGCACGAGCAGTACTTC. The full variable domain, in which reference TRBV9 and TRBJ2-7 provide the parts outside the CDR3, is DSGVTQTPKHLITATGQRVTLRCSPRSGDLSVYWYQQSLDQGLQFLIQYYNGEERAKGNILERFSAQQFPDLHSELNLSSLELGDSALYFCASSGYRLAGGPRKHEQYFGPGTRLTVT.

J is TRBJ2-1 and V is TRBV4-3, with D hard to call. CDR3 length: 13 residues. V lost 8 bases, J lost 7 bases, and 15 bases lay in between. Germline V CDR1 and CDR2: LGHNA, YSLEER. The DNA of the CDR3 is TGCGCCAGCGGTAGTGATGGACCGAATGAGCAGTTCTTC. Amino acid sequence: CASGSDGPNEQFF.

The CDR3 loop reads CASGLADTNGDYGYTF. The CDR3 region has the DNA TGTGCTAGTGGTTTGGCTGACACGAATGGGGACTATGGCTACACCTTC. The chain combines TRBV12-5 with TRBJ1-2, with D unresolved. The CDR3 has 16 residues. V shed 1 base and J shed 3 bases, with 15 bases lying between them. Germline lookup yields CDR1 LGHNT and CDR2 FRNRAP. Variable domain in full (rest from reference TRBV12-5 and TRBJ1-2): DARVTQTPRHKVTEMGQEVTMRCQPILGHNTVFWYRQTMMQGLELLAYFRNRAPLDDSGMPKDRFSAEMPDATLATLKIQPSEPRDSAVYFCASGLADTNGDYGYTFGSGTRLTVV.

V gene TRBV19 combines with J gene TRBJ2-7; 7 nucleotides agree with TRBD1. The V segment lost 5 bases and the J segment 5 bases; nucleotides outside the gene matches: 3. From germline, CDR1 is LNHDA and CDR2 SQIVND (reference sequence). The CDR3 is 12 amino acids. Here the CDR3 reads CASSETGDEQYF. CDR3 sequence (DNA): TGTGCCAGTAGTGAAACAGGGGACGAGCAGTACTTC.

This clone was observed a handful of times. The CDR3 reads CASSLYLTVGAGNYEQYF. CDR3 bases: TGTGCCAGCAGCTTATACCTTACGGTGGGTGCGGGGAACTACGAGCAGTACTTC. The gene calls are TRBV7-8 and TRBJ2-7; D is possibly TRBD2 (6 bases). V was shortened by 2 bases and J by 3 bases, with 23 bases between the two germline ends. From germline, CDR1 is SGHVS and CDR2 FQNEAQ. CDR3 length: 18 amino acids.

The CDR3 spells CASSLESSTEAFF. The CDR3 coding sequence is TGTGCCAGCAGCCTTGAAAGTAGCACTGAAGCTTTCTTT. The V call is TRBV14, the J call TRBJ1-1; no reliable D call. V lost 4 bases and J lost 4, with 10 bases in between. In germline, CDR1 is SGHDN, CDR2 FVKESK. CDR3 length: 13 residues. Combining the CDR3 with reference TRBV14 and TRBJ1-1 gives the whole variable domain EAGVTQFPSHSVIEKGQTVTLRCDPISGHDNLYWYRRVMGKEIKFLLHFVKESKQDESGMPNNRFLAERTGGTYSTLKVQPAELEDSGVYFCASSLESSTEAFFGQGTRLTVV.

The V and J genes are TRBV7-7 and TRBJ2-6, with D possibly TRBD1 on 6 matching bases. This CDR3 region has 15 residues. The germline V gene encodes CDR1 SSHAT and CDR2 FNYEAQ (reference sequence). The ends were cut back, 5 bases at V and 4 bases at J, with 12 bases in the middle. CDR3 loop: CASSPQGVGANVLTF. In nucleotides, the CDR3 is TGTGCCAGCAGCCCACAGGGAGTCGGGGCCAACGTCCTGACTTTC.

The chain recombines TRBV5-1 with TRBJ2-3, with D unresolved. Germline V CDR1 and CDR2: SGHRS, YFSETQ. The V gene lost 0 bases and the J gene lost 0 bases, with 8 bases spanning the gap. The CDR3 covers 15 residues. Here the CDR3 DNA reads TGCGCCAGCAGCTTGGGGCGCCATAGCACAGATACGCAGTATTTT. This codes for CASSLGRHSTDTQYF.

This clone was picked up a small number of times. This sequence joins TRBV28 and TRBJ1-5; TRBD1 might be the D (5 bases). Trimming cost V 6 bases and J 6 bases, with 24 bases left between them. The CDR3 is 17 residues long. In germline, CDR1 is MDHEN, CDR2 SYDVKM. In DNA, the CDR3 is TGTGCCAGCAGCCAGAGGTGGGGCCAGGGCCGAGCTCAGCCCCAGCATTTT. It translates to CASSQRWGQGRAQPQHF.

V is TRBV9 and J is TRBJ2-1, with D unclear. Germline assignment: CDR1 SGDLS and CDR2 YYNGEE. Trimming took off 0 bases at V and 5 bases at J, with 6 bases between the two ends. There are 13 residues in the CDR3. CDR3 DNA sequence: TGTGCCAGCAGCGTAGCCGTGGACAATGAGCAGTTCTTC. It yields the protein CASSVAVDNEQFF.

This chain uses TRBV14 with TRBJ2-7; 9 positions match TRBD2. The CDR3 runs to 14 residues. Germline values: CDR1 SGHDN, CDR2 FVKESK. Trimming at V came to 6 bases and at J to 3 bases, leaving 6 bases not matched to a gene. CDR3: CASRRGSGGYEQYF. CDR3 DNA: TGTGCCAGCAGGAGGGGTAGCGGGGGCTACGAGCAGTACTTC.

The rearrangement uses TRBV27 and TRBJ1-2; D unclear. The CDR3 consists of 12 residues. V was cut by 8 bases and J by 4 bases, with 11 bases left in between. Germline-derived CDR1 and CDR2 are MNHEY and SMNVEV (reference sequence). For the CDR3, the DNA is TGTGCCAGCTGGGCTCCCGTCTATGGCTACACCTTC. The encoded protein is CASWAPVYGYTF.

This chain links TRBV6-5 with TRBJ2-7; 9 nucleotides line up with TRBD1. From germline, CDR1 is MNHEY and CDR2 SVGAGI. The CDR3 totals 15 residues. The ends lost 4 bases at V and 7 bases at J; junction bases unmatched: 11. The CDR3 region is CASSSQGALTGEQYF. Written as DNA, the CDR3 is TGTGCCAGCAGTTCACAGGGGGCGTTAACGGGTGAGCAGTACTTC.

The chain is built from TRBV5-1 and TRBJ2-4, with D perhaps TRBD1 (6 bases). Germline-derived CDR1 and CDR2 are SGHRS and YFSETQ. CDR3 length: 17 amino acids. V was clipped by 3 bases and J by 1 base, with 17 bases between them. Written as DNA, the CDR3 is TGCGCCAGCAGCTCCCCGTCAGGGGCATTGGCCAAAAACATTCAGTACTTC. Its translation: CASSSPSGALAKNIQYF.

The genes are TRBV19 and TRBJ1-5; TRBD1 matches at 10 bases. Per the germline V gene, CDR1 is LNHDA and CDR2 is SQIVND (reference sequence). J gave up 6 bases and V 9 bases, and 17 bases lay outside the gene matches. CDR3 size: 17 residues. CDR3 in amino acids: CARRREVPGQGSQPQHF. CDR3 DNA sequence: TGTGCCAGACGGCGGGAAGTTCCGGGACAGGGGTCTCAGCCCCAGCATTTT.

The V and J genes are TRBV18 and TRBJ1-5, with 8 bases matching TRBD1. There are 17 residues in the CDR3. J lost 2 bases, V lost 5 bases, and 11 bases had no gene match. Germline CDR1 is KGHSH and CDR2 is LQKENI. The CDR3, as DNA: TGTGCCAGCTCAGCTGGGACAGGAGAAAGGGGCAATCAGCCCCAGCATTTT. Translating gives CASSAGTGERGNQPQHF.

This clone was picked up one time. This chain connects TRBV18 to TRBJ2-7; 10 bases agree with TRBD2. The V and J ends lost 1 base and 0 bases, in that order; junction bases with no gene match: 9. CDR3 size: 18 residues. Looked up from germline, CDR1 is KGHSH and CDR2 is LQKENI. CDR3 sequence: CASSPRLAGVPSSYEQYF. CDR3 in DNA: TGTGCCAGCTCACCACGGCTAGCGGGAGTCCCCTCCTCCTACGAGCAGTACTTC.

The chain has TRBV5-1 and TRBJ2-7; 7 bases match TRBD1. The J segment lost 0 bases and the V segment lost 3 bases, leaving 18 bases of the junction unmatched. In germline, CDR1 is SGHRS, CDR2 YFSETQ. There are 19 residues in the CDR3. The CDR3 DNA is TGCGCCAGCAGCTCAGTTCCTCGCCACCCCCGGGACAGCTCCTACGAGCAGTACTTC. Translating it yields CASSSVPRHPRDSSYEQYF.

V gene TRBV30 combines with J gene TRBJ2-5; D gene ambiguous. Germline V lookup: CDR1 GTSNPN, CDR2 SVGIG (reference sequence). V was clipped by 5 bases and J by 4 bases, with 17 bases between them. The CDR3 runs to 14 residues. The CDR3 DNA reads as TGTGCCTGGGCCGGTGGACCGGTAGGAGAGACCCAGTACTTC. Its protein product is CAWAGGPVGETQYF.

The rearrangement links TRBV2 to TRBJ2-7; D is perhaps TRBD1 or TRBD2 (5 bases each). V lost 6 bases to trimming and J lost 3 bases, with 15 bases between them. CDR3 length: 14 amino acids. From germline, CDR1 is SNHLY and CDR2 FYNNEI. The CDR3 DNA follows: TGTGCCAGCAGGGTTCAGGGTGCGGGCTACGAGCAGTACTTC. Translated: CASRVQGAGYEQYF.

The rearrangement links TRBV19 to TRBJ2-2, with D perhaps matching TRBD2 (5 bases). Germline V CDR1 and CDR2: LNHDA, SQIVND (reference sequence). CDR3 length equals 15 residues. Trimming shortened V by 9 bases and J by 0 bases, and 14 bases separated the two germline ends. The CDR3 nucleotides are TGTGCCAGCCTCGGGATAGCCCCGAACACCGGGGAGCTGTTTTTT. As protein: CASLGIAPNTGELFF.

A single count supports this clone. J is TRBJ1-2 and V is TRBV6-5; TRBD1 matches at 9 bases. Losses at the gene ends were 3 bases for V and 7 bases for J; bases not matched to a gene: 6. The CDR3 loop spans 14 amino acids. Germline CDR1 is MNHEY and CDR2 is SVGAGI. The CDR3 sequence is CASSYTDRGGGYTF. Here the CDR3 DNA reads TGTGCCAGCAGTTATACGGACAGGGGAGGTGGCTACACCTTC.

This clone was recorded once. The chain links TRBV7-2 to TRBJ2-7, with 8 bases lining up with TRBD1. This CDR3 has 12 residues. Per germline, CDR1 SGHTA and CDR2 FQGNSA. The J segment lost 5 bases and the V segment lost 6 bases, leaving 3 bases of the junction unmatched. CDR3 DNA: TGTGCCAGCAGGACAGGGGTCGACGAGCAGTACTTC. Translation: CASRTGVDEQYF.